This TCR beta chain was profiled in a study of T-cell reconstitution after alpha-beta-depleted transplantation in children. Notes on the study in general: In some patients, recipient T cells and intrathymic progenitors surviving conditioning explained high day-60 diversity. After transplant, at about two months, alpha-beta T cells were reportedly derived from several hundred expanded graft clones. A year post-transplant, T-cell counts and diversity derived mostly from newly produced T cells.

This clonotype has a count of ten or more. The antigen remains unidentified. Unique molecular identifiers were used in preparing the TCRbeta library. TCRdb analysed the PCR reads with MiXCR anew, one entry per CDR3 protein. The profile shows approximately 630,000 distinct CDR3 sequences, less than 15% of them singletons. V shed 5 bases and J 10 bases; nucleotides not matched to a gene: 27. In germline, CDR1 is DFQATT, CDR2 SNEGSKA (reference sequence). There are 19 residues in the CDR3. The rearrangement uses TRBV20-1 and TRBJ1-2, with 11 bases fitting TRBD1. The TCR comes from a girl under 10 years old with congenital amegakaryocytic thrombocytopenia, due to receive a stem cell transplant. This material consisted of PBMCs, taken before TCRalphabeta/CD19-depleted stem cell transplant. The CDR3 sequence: CSARLGAGTGGLTAWDYTF. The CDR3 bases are TGCAGTGCTCGGCTCGGGGCCGGGACAGGGGGACTTACTGCTTGGGACTACACCTTC.